These 20 T cell receptor beta chains were all obtained from the same sample, sequenced in a study of blood T cell repertoires in COVID-19. The data were produced by immunoSEQ multiplex PCR, yet TCRdb's version contains in-frame clones alone and is incomplete. The data show 650,000 to 800,000 clones, more than 80% seen once. The source material was peripheral blood. The receptors were gathered from a woman aged 18-30 years with acute or convalescent COVID-19.

The V gene is TRBV2, the J gene TRBJ1-6, with D maybe TRBD1 (6 bases). V lost 6 bases and J 10 bases, leaving 13 bases between the germline ends. Germline V gene data show CDR1 as SNHLY and CDR2 as FYNNEI. The CDR3 has 13 residues. CDR3 in amino acids: CASRQGLTSPLHF. The DNA of the CDR3 is TGTGCCAGCAGGCAGGGGCTTACATCACCCCTCCACTTT.

This chain connects TRBV24-1 to TRBJ1-4; 8 positions agree with TRBD1. Germline values: CDR1 KGHDR, CDR2 SFDVKD. The CDR3 is 15 residues long. V lost 3 bases and J lost 5; bases outside the gene matches: 4. The CDR3 region is CATSDRQGSNEKLFF. The CDR3 region has the DNA TGTGCCACCAGTGATCGACAGGGGTCAAATGAAAAACTGTTTTTT.

The chain uses TRBV6-2 or TRBV6-3 and TRBJ2-7; D may be TRBD1 (5 bases). The CDR3 sequence is 14 residues long. The germline V and J ends were trimmed by 0 bases and 0 bases, with 6 bases remaining between them. The germline gives CDR1 MNHEY, CDR2 SVGEGT. For the CDR3, the DNA is TGTGCCAGCAGTTACTCCCAGGGCTCCTACGAGCAGTACTTC. This gives the protein CASSYSQGSYEQYF.

This chain links TRBV10-3 with TRBJ2-1; TRBD2 is a possible D gene (6 bases). V lost 2 bases and J lost 7, with 15 bases in between. The CDR3 covers 15 residues. CDR1 ENHRY and CDR2 SYGVKD come from the germline V gene. CDR3 in DNA: TGTGCCATCAGTGAGGGAGGGATCGGATTGAATGAGCAGTTCTTC. Encoded protein: CAISEGGIGLNEQFF.

The chain is built from TRBV14 and TRBJ2-7; tentative D call: TRBD2 (6 bases). Germline assignment: CDR1 SGHDN and CDR2 FVKESK. CDR3 size: 13 residues. Deletions cut 4 bases from V and 5 bases from J, with 12 bases between. The CDR3 DNA is TGTGCCAGCAGCCCCCTCGGAGGGAACGAGCAGTACTTC. As protein: CASSPLGGNEQYF.

The rearrangement uses TRBV4-2 and TRBJ2-3; possible D gene TRBD2, 7 bases. Trimming removed 2 bases at V and 4 bases at J, with 16 bases between. The CDR3 is made up of 16 amino acids. CDR1 is LGHNA, CDR2 YNFKEQ, per germline. CDR3 amino acids: CASSQQGGGGADTQYF. Written as DNA, the CDR3 is TGTGCCAGCAGCCAACAAGGGGGGGGCGGGGCAGATACGCAGTATTTT.

This clone was detected once. The genes are TRBV7-9 and TRBJ1-1; TRBD1 aligns across 11 bases. Germline loops: CDR1 SEHNR, CDR2 FQNEAQ (reference sequence). CDR3 length: 15 amino acids. The V and J ends lost 3 bases and 6 bases, in that order; junction bases with no gene match: 6. The DNA for the CDR3 is TGTGCCAGCAGCTTTCCCGGGACAGGGGGAGCTGAAGCTTTCTTT. It yields the protein CASSFPGTGGAEAFF.

V usage is TRBV6-2 or TRBV6-3 and J usage is TRBJ2-7; the match to TRBD1 covers 12 bases. The CDR3 extends over 14 amino acids. J lost 5 bases, V lost 6 bases, and 5 bases had no gene match. Looked up from germline, CDR1 is MNHEY and CDR2 is SVGEGT. The CDR3: CASSRGQGADEQYF. CDR3 bases: TGTGCCAGCAGCAGGGGACAGGGGGCGGACGAGCAGTACTTC.

The rearrangement links TRBV5-6 to TRBJ1-6; the D gene is possibly TRBD1 (5 bases). V was trimmed by 1 base and J by 5 bases, leaving 7 bases between them. The CDR3 contains 14 residues. CDR1 and CDR2 from the germline V gene are SGHDT and YYEEEE. CDR3: CASSLLGDNSPLHF. CDR3 nucleotides: TGTGCCAGCAGCTTGTTAGGGGATAATTCACCCCTCCACTTT.

The V call is TRBV7-9, the J call TRBJ2-7; 11 positions match TRBD2. The J segment lost 0 bases and the V segment lost 4 bases, leaving 2 bases of the junction unmatched. The germline V gene has CDR1 SEHNR and CDR2 FQNEAQ (reference sequence). This CDR3 spans 15 amino acids. CDR3 protein: CASSSSGGFSYEQYF. The CDR3 coding sequence is TGTGCCAGCAGCTCTAGCGGGGGGTTCTCCTACGAGCAGTACTTC.

This rearrangement joins TRBV5-6 to TRBJ2-7; 7 nucleotides match TRBD1. This CDR3 region has 14 residues. The junction had 3 bases not matched to a gene; V was cut back by 0 bases and J by 3 bases. The germline V gene encodes CDR1 SGHDT and CDR2 YYEEEE. CDR3 amino acids: CASSLVGTDYEQYF. The DNA of the CDR3 is TGTGCCAGCAGCTTGGTGGGGACAGACTACGAGCAGTACTTC. The whole variable domain, remainder taken from reference TRBV5-6 and TRBJ2-7, is DAGVTQSPTHLIKTRGQQVTLRCSPKSGHDTVSWYQQALGQGPQFIFQYYEEEERQRGNFPDRFSGHQFPNYSSELNVNALLLGDSALYLCASSLVGTDYEQYFGPGTRLTVT.

The chain joins TRBV24-1 to TRBJ1-2; D not certain. Germline V CDR1 and CDR2: KGHDR, SFDVKD. CDR3 size: 13 residues. V shed 3 bases and J shed 3 bases, with 7 bases lying between them. The CDR3 spells CATSDHSYYGYTF. CDR3 nucleotides: TGTGCCACCAGTGATCACAGCTACTATGGCTACACCTTC.

This clone was detected a few times. The chain has TRBV19 and TRBJ1-6, with TRBD1 matching over 7 bases. CDR1 and CDR2 (germline): LNHDA, SQIVND (reference sequence). V gave up 6 bases and J gave up 0 bases; unmatched junction bases: 8. CDR3 size: 17 residues. The CDR3 DNA is TGTGCCAGTAGGGAGACAGGGAAGAGCTCCTATAATTCACCCCTCCACTTT. Its translation: CASRETGKSSYNSPLHF.

This clone showed up just a few times. V and J are TRBV7-9 and TRBJ1-6; no clear D. Trimming took 5 bases from V and 0 from J, leaving 17 bases between them. Germline V gives CDR1 SEHNR, CDR2 FQNEAQ (reference sequence). This CDR3 contains 18 residues. DNA for the CDR3: TGTGCCAGCAGCCCACCGGCGCGGCGAGGCTCCTATAATTCACCCCTCCACTTT. Encoded protein: CASSPPARRGSYNSPLHF.

The gene calls are TRBV2 and TRBJ2-5, with 12 bases aligning to TRBD2. The CDR3 spans 15 residues. Per the germline V gene, CDR1 is SNHLY and CDR2 is FYNNEI. V shed 7 bases and J 5 bases; nucleotides not matched to a gene: 8. CDR3 protein: CASTLLAGGGETQYF. The DNA for the CDR3 is TGTGCCAGCACCCTACTAGCGGGGGGAGGGGAGACCCAGTACTTC.

This chain joins TRBV27 and TRBJ2-1; D is possibly TRBD1 (6 bases). Germline V gene lookup returns CDR1 MNHEY and CDR2 SMNVEV (reference sequence). Trimming shortened V by 5 bases and J by 3 bases, and 14 bases separated the two germline ends. This CDR3 is 15 amino acids long. CDR3 protein: CASSPHRDNYNEQFF. DNA for the CDR3: TGTGCCAGCAGTCCGCACCGGGACAACTACAATGAGCAGTTCTTC.

This chain uses TRBV5-1 with TRBJ2-2; the D gene is possibly TRBD2 (6 bases). The CDR3 totals 14 residues. The germline gives CDR1 SGHRS, CDR2 YFSETQ. Deletions cut 5 bases from V and 7 bases from J, with 15 bases between. Written as DNA, the CDR3 is TGCGCCAGCAGTCCGACTAGGTCCAGCGGGGAGCTGTTTTTT. Protein: CASSPTRSSGELFF.

The V and J genes are TRBV7-2 and TRBJ2-7; possible D gene TRBD1, 5 bases. Germline CDR1 reads SGHTA; CDR2 reads FQGNSA. Trimming left V 0 bases short and J 2 bases short, with 8 bases between. This CDR3 comprises 14 residues. CDR3 DNA: TGTGCCAGCAGCTTAGCTACAGGAGCCTACGAGCAGTACTTC. Translated: CASSLATGAYEQYF.

The chain joins TRBV12-3 or TRBV12-4 to TRBJ1-5, with D perhaps TRBD1 (5 bases). The CDR3 consists of 13 residues. V lost 1 base and J 5 bases, leaving 6 bases between the germline ends. DNA for the CDR3: TGTGCCAGCAGTTTAGTCAGGGATCAGCCCCAGCATTTT. Translating it yields CASSLVRDQPQHF.

The rearrangement joins TRBV4-3 to TRBJ2-7; 10 bases map to TRBD1. J was trimmed by 4 bases and V by 2 bases; bases with no gene match: 8. This CDR3 has 16 amino acids. Germline V gives CDR1 LGHNA, CDR2 YSLEER. CDR3 in DNA: TGCGCCAGCAGCCAATCCTACCCGGGACAGGGGTACGAGCAGTACTTC. This translates into CASSQSYPGQGYEQYF.